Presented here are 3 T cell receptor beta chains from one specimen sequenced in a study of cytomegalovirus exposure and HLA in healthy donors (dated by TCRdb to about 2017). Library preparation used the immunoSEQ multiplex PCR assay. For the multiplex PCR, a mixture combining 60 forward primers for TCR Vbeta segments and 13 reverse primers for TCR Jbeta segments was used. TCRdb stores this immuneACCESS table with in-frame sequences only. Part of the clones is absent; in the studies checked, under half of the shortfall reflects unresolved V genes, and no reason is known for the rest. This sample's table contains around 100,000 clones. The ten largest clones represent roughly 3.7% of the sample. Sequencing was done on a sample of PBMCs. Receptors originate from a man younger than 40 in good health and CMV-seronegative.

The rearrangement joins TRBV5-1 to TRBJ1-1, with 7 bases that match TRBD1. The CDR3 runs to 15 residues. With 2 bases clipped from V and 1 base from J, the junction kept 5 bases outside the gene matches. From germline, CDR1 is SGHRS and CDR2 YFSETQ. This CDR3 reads CASSFQGQPNTEAFF. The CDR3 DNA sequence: TGCGCCAGCAGCTTCCAGGGACAGCCGAACACTGAAGCTTTCTTT.

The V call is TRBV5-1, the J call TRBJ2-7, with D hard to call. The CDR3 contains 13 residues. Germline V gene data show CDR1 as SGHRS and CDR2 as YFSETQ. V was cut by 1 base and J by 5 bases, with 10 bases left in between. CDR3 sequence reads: CASSLYQFDEQYF. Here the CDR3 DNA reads TGCGCCAGCAGCTTGTATCAGTTTGACGAGCAGTACTTC.

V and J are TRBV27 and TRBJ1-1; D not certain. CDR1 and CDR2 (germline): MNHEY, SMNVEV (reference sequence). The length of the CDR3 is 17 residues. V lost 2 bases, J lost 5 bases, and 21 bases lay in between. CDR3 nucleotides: TGTGCCAGCAGTTTAAGTGCCCGGCCCAGGAGGTGGACTGAAGCTTTCTTT. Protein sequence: CASSLSARPRRWTEAFF.